This passage covers 19 T cell receptor beta chains from one sample sequenced in a study of OX40 agonist ivuxolimab in advanced cancers. Repertoires were generated with immunoSEQ multiplex PCR, while TCRdb's copy carries only in-frame clones and drops some. Of tens of thousands of clones detected, around 80% appear once; the ten largest clones hold approximately 2.8%. The source was CD4+ or CD8+ T cells sorted from blood, collected in a trial of the OX40 agonist ivuxolimab. The source is an adult with an advanced solid tumor such as melanoma, head and neck, liver or kidney cancer.

The chain recombines TRBV6-6 with TRBJ2-2; D is uncertain. The CDR3 runs to 13 residues. The germline V gene has CDR1 MNHNY and CDR2 SVGAGI (reference sequence). V lost 8 bases, J lost 4 bases, and 11 bases lay in between. CDR3 sequence: CASERDRTGELFF. In nucleotides, the CDR3 is TGTGCCAGCGAAAGGGATCGCACCGGGGAGCTGTTTTTT.

This rearrangement joins TRBV29-1 to TRBJ2-7; 9 positions agree with TRBD1. Trimming cost V 7 bases and J 1 base; bases outside gene matches: 5. The CDR3 consists of 13 residues. Germline CDR1 reads SQVTM; CDR2 reads ANQGSEA. CDR3 protein: CSASGTGSYEQYF. The CDR3 coding sequence is TGCAGCGCCAGCGGGACAGGGTCCTACGAGCAGTACTTC.

This clone was detected only once. This chain links TRBV15 with TRBJ2-1; TRBD2 aligns across 10 bases. J was trimmed by 8 bases and V by 4 bases; bases with no gene match: 11. The CDR3 runs 16 residues. Germline CDR1 and CDR2: LNHNV and YYDKDF (reference sequence). The CDR3 loop is CATSNPSGRNGDEQFF. DNA for the CDR3: TGTGCCACCAGCAACCCTAGCGGGAGAAATGGGGATGAGCAGTTCTTC.

This clone was seen more than once but under ten times. This chain links TRBV28 with TRBJ2-1; 7 bases align to TRBD1. The V and J ends lost 4 bases and 7 bases, in that order; junction bases with no gene match: 7. The V gene's germline CDR1 is MDHEN and CDR2 SYDVKM. This CDR3 comprises 14 residues. DNA of the CDR3: TGTGCCAGCAGTTGGACAGGTCGTGGTAATGAGCAGTTCTTC. It specifies CASSWTGRGNEQFF.

V and J are TRBV28 and TRBJ1-1, with 7 bases identical to TRBD1. J was trimmed by 1 base and V by 8 bases; bases with no gene match: 22. There are 19 residues in the CDR3. The germline V gene has CDR1 MDHEN and CDR2 SYDVKM. For the CDR3, the DNA is TGTGCCAGCGCCGGGGTGGCGGGACAGACCATACAATCGAACACTGAAGCTTTCTTT. This codes for CASAGVAGQTIQSNTEAFF.

This chain connects TRBV2 to TRBJ1-3; TRBD1 might be the D (5 bases). This CDR3 has 12 amino acids. V lost 8 bases and J 4 bases, leaving 9 bases between the germline ends. The germline V gene has CDR1 SNHLY and CDR2 FYNNEI. The CDR3 nucleotides are TGTGCCAGCGGGGGAACCGGAAACACCATATATTTT. Its translation is CASGGTGNTIYF.

This chain joins TRBV7-9 and TRBJ2-1; unclear D gene. The V gene's germline CDR1 is SEHNR and CDR2 FQNEAQ (reference sequence). The CDR3 has 15 residues. V was pared by 3 bases and J by 8 bases, with 17 bases between. CDR3 coding DNA: TGTGCCAGCAGCTTTGATGGCGGCTACCAGGATGAGCAGTTCTTC. Encoded protein: CASSFDGGYQDEQFF.

V and J are TRBV7-8 and TRBJ2-7, with TRBD1 matching 8 bases. Germline V CDR1 and CDR2: SGHVS, FQNEAQ. The CDR3 has 14 amino acids. Trimming removed 6 bases from V and 5 bases from J; junction bases left unmatched: 9. The DNA of the CDR3 is TGTGCCAGCAGTCCGGACAGGGCAGTGAACGAGCAGTACTTC. Translation: CASSPDRAVNEQYF.

The chain employs TRBV5-6 and TRBJ1-4; D not certain. This CDR3 spans 12 amino acids. The germline gives CDR1 SGHDT, CDR2 YYEEEE. The ends were cut back, 0 bases at V and 8 bases at J, with 5 bases in the middle. The CDR3 sequence: CASSLGSEKLFF. CDR3 nucleotides: TGTGCCAGCAGCTTGGGGTCGGAAAAACTGTTTTTT.

The genes are TRBV4-2 and TRBJ2-7; no clear D. Germline values: CDR1 LGHNA, CDR2 YNFKEQ. V was shortened by 3 bases and J by 6 bases, with 24 bases between the two germline ends. This CDR3 has 17 residues. This CDR3 is CASSQKTGGIGSGEQYF. In nucleotides, the CDR3 is TGTGCCAGCAGCCAGAAGACGGGTGGTATCGGGTCCGGCGAGCAGTACTTC.

V is TRBV10-1 and J is TRBJ2-5, with 12 positions matching TRBD2. This CDR3 has 14 amino acids. The germline gives CDR1 WNHNN, CDR2 SYGVQD (reference sequence). V was clipped by 6 bases and J by 5 bases; unmatched bases: 4. This CDR3 reads CASSEGLAGETQYF. In DNA form, the CDR3 reads TGCGCCAGCAGCGAAGGACTAGCGGGGGAGACCCAGTACTTC.

V gene TRBV2 combines with J gene TRBJ2-7; 10 bases match TRBD2. The CDR3 length is 12 residues. Germline V gives CDR1 SNHLY, CDR2 FYNNEI. V was clipped by 4 bases and J by 11 bases; unmatched bases: 5. The CDR3, as DNA: TGTGCCAGCAGTGTACTAGCGGGATTAAAGTACTTC. Translation: CASSVLAGLKYF.

Only one count was recorded for this clone. The chain is built from TRBV6-4 and TRBJ1-1, with D possibly TRBD1 on 6 matching bases. V was clipped by 7 bases and J by 1 base, with 10 bases between them. This CDR3 region has 13 residues. CDR1 and CDR2 from the germline V gene are MRHNA and SNTAGT. The CDR3 region has the DNA TGTGCCAGCAAATTCAGGGGGAACACTGAAGCTTTCTTT. It specifies CASKFRGNTEAFF.

The genes are TRBV7-3 and TRBJ2-3; the D is unclear. The CDR3 contains 13 residues. Germline V gene sequence: CDR1 SGHTA, CDR2 FQGTGA. Between the trimmed V and J ends, which lost 5 bases and 1 base, there was a span of 7 bases. CDR3 residues: CASSRWGTDTQYF. The CDR3 DNA is TGTGCCAGCAGCCGCTGGGGCACAGATACGCAGTATTTT.

This chain joins TRBV11-2 and TRBJ2-7; D gene unclear. The CDR3 extends over 12 amino acids. Trimming stripped 3 bases from V and 4 bases from J, with 7 bases between. From germline, CDR1 is SGHAT and CDR2 FQNNGV. The CDR3 sequence is CASSFQLYEQYF. DNA for the CDR3: TGTGCCAGCAGCTTCCAGCTATACGAGCAGTACTTC.

This clone was picked up a small number of times. The CDR3 loop is CASSGQGNEKLFF. DNA of the CDR3: TGTGCCAGCAGTGGACAGGGTAATGAAAAACTGTTTTTT. The chain carries TRBV6-5 and TRBJ1-4; TRBD1 aligns across 8 bases. CDR1 MNHEY and CDR2 SVGAGI come from the germline V gene. After removal of 5 bases from V and 4 bases from J, the junction contained 0 bases not matched to a gene. CDR3 length equals 13 residues.

The chain joins TRBV5-1 to TRBJ2-7; 8 bases fit TRBD1. Unmatched junction bases numbered 8, after V lost 0 bases and J lost 6 bases. CDR1 and CDR2 (germline): SGHRS, YFSETQ. This CDR3 comprises 15 residues. CDR3 loop: CASSLDQGTGFEQYF. The CDR3 region has the DNA TGCGCCAGCAGCTTGGACCAAGGGACAGGTTTCGAGCAGTACTTC. Using reference TRBV5-1 and TRBJ2-7 for the parts outside the CDR3, the full variable domain is KAGVTQTPRYLIKTRGQQVTLSCSPISGHRSVSWYQQTPGQGLQFLFEYFSETQRNKGNFPGRFSGRQFSNSRSEMNVSTLELGDSALYLCASSLDQGTGFEQYFGPGTRLTVT.

This chain links TRBV27 with TRBJ1-5, with 7 nucleotides matching TRBD1. Trimming cost V 7 bases and J 5 bases; bases outside gene matches: 11. CDR3 size: 15 residues. Germline V gene sequence: CDR1 MNHEY, CDR2 SMNVEV (reference sequence). The CDR3 loop is CASKGGGEKYQPQHF. CDR3 DNA sequence: TGTGCCAGCAAGGGAGGGGGCGAGAAGTATCAGCCCCAGCATTTT.

The gene calls are TRBV11-2 and TRBJ1-2; D might be TRBD1 (5 bases). CDR1 is SGHAT and CDR2 is FQNNGV in the germline V gene. The CDR3 extends over 16 amino acids. Trimming shortened V by 1 base and J by 4 bases, and 16 bases separated the two germline ends. Written as DNA, the CDR3 is TGTGCCAGCAGCTTAGCTTCGGGGGTGAGGAGCTATGGCTACACCTTC. This gives the protein CASSLASGVRSYGYTF.